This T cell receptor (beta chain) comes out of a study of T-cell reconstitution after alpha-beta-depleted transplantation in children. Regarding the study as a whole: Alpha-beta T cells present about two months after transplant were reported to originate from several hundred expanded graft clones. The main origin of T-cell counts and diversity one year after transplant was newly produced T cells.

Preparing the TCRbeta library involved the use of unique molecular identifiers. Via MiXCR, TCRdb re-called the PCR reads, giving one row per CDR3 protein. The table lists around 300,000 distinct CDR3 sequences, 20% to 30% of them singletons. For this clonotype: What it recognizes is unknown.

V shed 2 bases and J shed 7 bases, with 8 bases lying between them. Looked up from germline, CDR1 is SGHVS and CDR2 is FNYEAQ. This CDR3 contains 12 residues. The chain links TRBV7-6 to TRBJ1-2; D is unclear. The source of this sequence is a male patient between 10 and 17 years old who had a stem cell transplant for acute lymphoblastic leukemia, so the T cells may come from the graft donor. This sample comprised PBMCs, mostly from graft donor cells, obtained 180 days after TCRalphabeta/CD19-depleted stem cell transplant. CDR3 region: CASSLKGFGYTF. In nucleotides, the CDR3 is TGTGCCAGCAGCTTAAAGGGCTTTGGCTACACCTTC.